The present TCR beta chain was sequenced within a study of cytomegalovirus exposure and HLA in healthy donors. Assay: immunoSEQ multiplex PCR; the TCRdb copy retains only in-frame clones and omits some. The profile covers roughly 330,000 clones, with roughly 87% appearing a single time and roughly 1.2% taken by the ten largest. The CDR3 is 15 amino acids. After removal of 3 bases from V and 2 bases from J, the junction contained 2 bases not matched to a gene. In germline, CDR1 is SGHTA, CDR2 FQGNSA. The V gene is TRBV7-2, the J gene TRBJ2-1; 9 bases map to TRBD1. The source is a woman aged 25 to 39 in good health and CMV-seropositive. The specimen sequenced was PBMCs. The CDR3, as DNA: TGTGCCAGCAGCTTCCGGGACAGGGCCTACAATGAGCAGTTCTTC. Its translation: CASSFRDRAYNEQFF.